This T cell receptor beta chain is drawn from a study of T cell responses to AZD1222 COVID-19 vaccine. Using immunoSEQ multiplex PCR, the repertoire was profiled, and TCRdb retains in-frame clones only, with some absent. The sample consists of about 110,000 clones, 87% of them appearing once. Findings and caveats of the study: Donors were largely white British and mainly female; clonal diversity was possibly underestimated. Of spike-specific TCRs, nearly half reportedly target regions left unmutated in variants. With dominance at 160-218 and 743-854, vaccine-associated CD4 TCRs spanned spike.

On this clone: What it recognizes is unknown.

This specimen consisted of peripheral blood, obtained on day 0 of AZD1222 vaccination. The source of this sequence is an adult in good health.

CDR3 DNA sequence: TGTGCCAACTTTCCCGGAGGGGTCTACGAGCAGTACTTC. It codes for CANFPGGVYEQYF. The rearrangement links TRBV27 to TRBJ2-7, with D perhaps TRBD2 (6 bases). Germline loops: CDR1 MNHEY, CDR2 SMNVEV (reference sequence). The V gene lost 10 bases and the J gene lost 3 bases, with 16 bases spanning the gap. CDR3 length: 13 residues.